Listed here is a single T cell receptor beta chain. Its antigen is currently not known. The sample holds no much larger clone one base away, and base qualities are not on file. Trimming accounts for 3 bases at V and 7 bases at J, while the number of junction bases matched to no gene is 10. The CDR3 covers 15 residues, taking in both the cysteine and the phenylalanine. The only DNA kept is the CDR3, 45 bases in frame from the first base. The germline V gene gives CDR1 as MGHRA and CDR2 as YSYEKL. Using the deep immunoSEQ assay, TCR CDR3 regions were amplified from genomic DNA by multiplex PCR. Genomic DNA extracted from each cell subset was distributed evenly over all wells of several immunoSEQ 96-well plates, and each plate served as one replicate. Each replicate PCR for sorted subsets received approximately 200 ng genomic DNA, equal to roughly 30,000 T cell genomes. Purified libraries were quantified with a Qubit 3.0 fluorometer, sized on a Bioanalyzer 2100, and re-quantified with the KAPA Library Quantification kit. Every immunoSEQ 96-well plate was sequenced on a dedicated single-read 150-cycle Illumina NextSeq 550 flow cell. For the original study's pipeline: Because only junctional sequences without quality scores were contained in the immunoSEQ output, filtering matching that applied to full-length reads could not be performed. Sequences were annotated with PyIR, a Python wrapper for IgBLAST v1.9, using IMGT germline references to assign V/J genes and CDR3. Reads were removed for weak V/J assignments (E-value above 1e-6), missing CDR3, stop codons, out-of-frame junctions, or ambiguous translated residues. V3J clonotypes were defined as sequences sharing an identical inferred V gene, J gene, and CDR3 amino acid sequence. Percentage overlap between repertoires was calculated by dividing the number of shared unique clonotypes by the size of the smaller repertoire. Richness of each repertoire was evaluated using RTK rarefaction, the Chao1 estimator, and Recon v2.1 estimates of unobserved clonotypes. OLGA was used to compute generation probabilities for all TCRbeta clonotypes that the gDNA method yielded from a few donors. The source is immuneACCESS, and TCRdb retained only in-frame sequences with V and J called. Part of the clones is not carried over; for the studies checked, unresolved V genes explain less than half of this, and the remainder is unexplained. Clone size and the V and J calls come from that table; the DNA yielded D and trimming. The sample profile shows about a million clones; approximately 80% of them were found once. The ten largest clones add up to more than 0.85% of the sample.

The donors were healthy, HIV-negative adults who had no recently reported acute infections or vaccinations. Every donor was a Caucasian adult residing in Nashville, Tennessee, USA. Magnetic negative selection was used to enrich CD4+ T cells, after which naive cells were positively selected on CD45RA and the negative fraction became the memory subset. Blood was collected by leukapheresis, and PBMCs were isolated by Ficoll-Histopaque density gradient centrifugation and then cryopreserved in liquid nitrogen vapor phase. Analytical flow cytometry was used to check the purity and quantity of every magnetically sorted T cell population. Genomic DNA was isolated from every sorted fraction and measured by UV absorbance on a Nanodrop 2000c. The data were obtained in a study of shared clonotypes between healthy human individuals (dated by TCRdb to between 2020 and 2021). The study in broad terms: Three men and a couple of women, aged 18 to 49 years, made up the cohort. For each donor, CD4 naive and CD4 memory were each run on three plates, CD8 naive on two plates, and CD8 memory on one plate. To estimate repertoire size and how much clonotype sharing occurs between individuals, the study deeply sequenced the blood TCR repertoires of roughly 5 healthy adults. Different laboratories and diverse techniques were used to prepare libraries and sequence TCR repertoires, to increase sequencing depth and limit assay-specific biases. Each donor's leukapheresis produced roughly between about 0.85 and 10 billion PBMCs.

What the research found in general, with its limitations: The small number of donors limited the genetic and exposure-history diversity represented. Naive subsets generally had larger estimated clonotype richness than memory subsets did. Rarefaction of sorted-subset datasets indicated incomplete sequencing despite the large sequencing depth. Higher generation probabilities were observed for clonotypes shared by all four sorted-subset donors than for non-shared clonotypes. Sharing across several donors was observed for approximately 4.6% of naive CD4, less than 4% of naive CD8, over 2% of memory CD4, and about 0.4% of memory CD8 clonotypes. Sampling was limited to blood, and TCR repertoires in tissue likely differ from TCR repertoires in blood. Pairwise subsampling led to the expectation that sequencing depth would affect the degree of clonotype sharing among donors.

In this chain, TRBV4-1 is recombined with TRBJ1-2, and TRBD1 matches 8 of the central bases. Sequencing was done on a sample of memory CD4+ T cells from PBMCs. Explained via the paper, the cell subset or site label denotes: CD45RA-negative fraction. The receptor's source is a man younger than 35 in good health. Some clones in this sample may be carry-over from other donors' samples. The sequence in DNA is TGCGCCAGCAGCCAGCCGGGACAGGCAGACTGTGGCTACACCTTC. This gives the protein CASSQPGQADCGYTF.